This T cell receptor (beta chain) came from a study of human T cells and chemical hapten exposure. The CDR3 extends over 13 amino acids. V was trimmed by 10 bases and J by 5 bases, leaving 18 bases between them. Germline V gene data show CDR1 as SGHTS and CDR2 as YDEGEE. This clonotype occurred a few times. Its antigen is unknown. Study findings and constraints: Because they had alopecia, donors may respond immunologically unlike healthy people.

As for time point: patch test 1, 2 weeks after DPC sensitization. The treatment denotes: therapeutic diphenylcyclopropenone sensitization with weekly scalp DPC. Methods used by the authors: With a range of 23,224 to 690,600, the median per sample was about 92,000 TCRs. TCRdb reprocessed the RACE reads with MiXCR, giving one entry per CDR3 protein. These V and J calls are TCRdb output, not the study's own analysis. The table lists about 340,000 distinct CDR3 sequences, about 7% of them singletons. This receptor was identified in a woman in her late teens or twenties with alopecia areata. Some clones in this sample may be carry-over from other donors' samples. The sequencing here drew on whole blood, taken in connection with sensitization to the hapten diphenylcyclopropenone (DPC). J is TRBJ1-1 and V is TRBV5-8, with TRBD1 as a possible D gene (5 bases). The CDR3 nucleotides are TGTGCCGGAGGCGGGGGAAGGTGGACTGAAGCTTTCTTT. Its translation is CAGGGGRWTEAFF.